These 12 T cell receptor beta chains came from one sample sequenced in a study of T cell responses to AZD1222 COVID-19 vaccine. Using immunoSEQ multiplex PCR, the repertoire was profiled, and TCRdb retains in-frame clones only, with some absent. Counted here are 75,000 to 95,000 clones, approximately 81% occurring once; the ten biggest clones make up 10% to 15%. Sequencing was performed on peripheral blood, taken on day 0 of AZD1222 vaccination. Receptor source: an adult in good health.

V and J are TRBV9 and TRBJ1-6, with TRBD1 matching 7 bases. In germline, CDR1 is SGDLS, CDR2 YYNGEE. The CDR3 contains 15 residues. V shed 3 bases, J shed 5 bases, and the junction held 5 bases outside the gene matches. For the CDR3, the DNA is TGTGCCAGCAGCGCAACGGGACAGAATAATTCACCCCTCCACTTT. Translating it yields CASSATGQNNSPLHF.

The V and J genes are TRBV5-1 and TRBJ1-1; maybe TRBD1 (5 bases). The CDR3 runs 15 residues. Trimming cost V 4 bases and J 3 bases, with 16 bases left between them. Germline values: CDR1 SGHRS, CDR2 YFSETQ. CDR3 region: CASSLTGEWHTEAFF. DNA for the CDR3: TGCGCCAGCAGCCTTACGGGGGAATGGCACACTGAAGCTTTCTTT. Using reference TRBV5-1 and TRBJ1-1 for the parts outside the CDR3, the full variable domain is KAGVTQTPRYLIKTRGQQVTLSCSPISGHRSVSWYQQTPGQGLQFLFEYFSETQRNKGNFPGRFSGRQFSNSRSEMNVSTLELGDSALYLCASSLTGEWHTEAFFGQGTRLTVV.

This chain connects TRBV20-1 to TRBJ2-2, with TRBD1 matching over 7 bases. With V trimmed by 4 bases and J by 6 bases, 8 bases remained unmatched. CDR3 size: 14 residues. Germline V gene lookup returns CDR1 DFQATT and CDR2 SNEGSKA (reference sequence). CDR3 region: CSAIEGAPPGELFF. CDR3 DNA: TGCAGTGCTATTGAGGGGGCGCCTCCCGGGGAGCTGTTTTTT.

The J gene is TRBJ2-5, the V gene TRBV28; perhaps TRBD2 as D (7 bases). CDR1 and CDR2 from the germline V gene are MDHEN and SYDVKM. This CDR3 has 15 amino acids. V lost 6 bases and J lost 1, with 15 bases in between. The CDR3 protein is CASRGGGPAQETQYF. The DNA of the CDR3 is TGTGCCAGCAGAGGCGGGGGCCCTGCCCAAGAGACCCAGTACTTC. Supplemented by reference TRBV28 and TRBJ2-5, the full variable domain reads DVKVTQSSRYLVKRTGEKVFLECVQDMDHENMFWYRQDPGLGLRLIYFSYDVKMKEKGDIPEGYSVSREKKERFSLILESASTNQTSMYLCASRGGGPAQETQYFGPGTRLLVL.

V gene TRBV4-1 combines with J gene TRBJ2-5, with 8 bases that match TRBD2. CDR1 is MGHRA, CDR2 YSYEKL, per germline. The V and J ends lost 6 bases and 0 bases, in that order; junction bases with no gene match: 6. The CDR3 has 15 amino acids. The CDR3 loop reads CASSQSGGDQETQYF. CDR3 sequence (DNA): TGCGCCAGCAGTCAGAGCGGGGGAGACCAAGAGACCCAGTACTTC.

This clone has just one count. The V gene is TRBV3-1 (or the pseudogene TRBV3-2), the J gene TRBJ2-3, with D maybe TRBD1 (5 bases). V was trimmed by 0 bases and J by 5 bases, leaving 12 bases between them. The CDR3 is made up of 15 amino acids. Germline V gene lookup returns CDR1 LGHDT and CDR2 YNNKEL (reference sequence). Here the CDR3 reads CASSQDRQGRDTQYF. The CDR3 coding sequence is TGTGCCAGCAGCCAAGATCGGCAGGGTAGAGATACGCAGTATTTT.

The CDR3 is CASSLGQNQPQHF. The CDR3 region has the DNA TGCGCCAGCAGTTTGGGCCAGAATCAGCCCCAGCATTTT. The rearrangement joins TRBV4-3 to TRBJ1-5; D is unresolved. This CDR3 has 13 residues. V was pared by 6 bases and J by 4 bases, with 10 bases between. CDR1 is LGHNA, CDR2 YSLEER, per germline.

This chain uses TRBV18 with TRBJ1-2; 8 nucleotides agree with TRBD1. Trimming took 0 bases from V and 5 from J; bases not matched to a gene: 8. The CDR3 loop spans 16 amino acids. CDR1 is KGHSH and CDR2 is LQKENI in the germline V gene. The CDR3 nucleotides read TGTGCCAGCTCACCACCGTTGGCAGGGGGCCGATATGGCTACACCTTC. This codes for CASSPPLAGGRYGYTF.

V usage is TRBV4-2 and J usage is TRBJ2-7, with TRBD2 identical over 11 bases. Germline V gene sequence: CDR1 LGHNA, CDR2 YNFKEQ. J was trimmed by 7 bases and V by 1 base; bases with no gene match: 6. The CDR3 totals 15 residues. The CDR3 DNA reads TGTGCCAGCAGCCAAGTAGCGGGGGGGCCTTTTGAGCAGTACTTC. Its protein is CASSQVAGGPFEQYF.

This clone occurred once. The chain joins TRBV7-3 to TRBJ2-2; 10 nucleotides match TRBD2. The V gene end was trimmed by 3 bases and the J gene end by 7 bases; junction bases not matched to a gene: 5. This CDR3 is 15 amino acids long. CDR1 and CDR2 (germline): SGHTA, FQGTGA. The CDR3 coding sequence is TGTGCCAGCAGCTTTTCTAGCGGGGGATACGGGGAGCTGTTTTTT. It translates to CASSFSSGGYGELFF.

This clone was picked up a small number of times. The CDR3, as DNA: TGTGCCAGCAGTGTGGGGGATACTCGCACAGATACGCAGTATTTT. Protein: CASSVGDTRTDTQYF. V usage is TRBV28 and J usage is TRBJ2-3, with D perhaps matching TRBD1 or TRBD2 (5 bases each). Germline CDR1 is MDHEN and CDR2 is SYDVKM. The CDR3 totals 15 residues. V lost 5 bases to trimming and J lost 1 base, with 13 bases between them.

V is TRBV11-2 and J is TRBJ2-3, with D possibly TRBD2 on 6 matching bases. With 5 bases removed from V and 1 base from J, the gap between germline ends came to 13 bases. The CDR3 consists of 15 residues. CDR1 is SGHAT and CDR2 is FQNNGV in the germline V gene. The CDR3 region has the DNA TGTGCCAGCAGCCCGGGAAGCGGGCGCACAGATACGCAGTATTTT. Protein: CASSPGSGRTDTQYF.